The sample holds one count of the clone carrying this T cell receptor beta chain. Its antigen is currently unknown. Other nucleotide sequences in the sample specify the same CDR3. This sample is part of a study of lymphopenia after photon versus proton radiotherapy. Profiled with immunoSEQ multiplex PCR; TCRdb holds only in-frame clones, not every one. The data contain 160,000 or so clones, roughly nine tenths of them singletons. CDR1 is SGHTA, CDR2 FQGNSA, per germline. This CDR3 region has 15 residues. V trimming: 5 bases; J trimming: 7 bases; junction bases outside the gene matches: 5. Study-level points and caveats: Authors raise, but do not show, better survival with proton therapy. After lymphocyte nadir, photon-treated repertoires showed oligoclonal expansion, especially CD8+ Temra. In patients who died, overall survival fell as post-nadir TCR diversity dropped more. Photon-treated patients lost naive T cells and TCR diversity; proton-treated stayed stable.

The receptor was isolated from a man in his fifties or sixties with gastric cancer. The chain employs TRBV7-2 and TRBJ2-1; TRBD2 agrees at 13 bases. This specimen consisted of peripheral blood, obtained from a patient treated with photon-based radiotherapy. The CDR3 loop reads CASSDRTSGSNEQFF. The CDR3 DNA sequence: TGTGCCAGCAGCGACAGGACTAGCGGGAGTAATGAGCAGTTCTTC.